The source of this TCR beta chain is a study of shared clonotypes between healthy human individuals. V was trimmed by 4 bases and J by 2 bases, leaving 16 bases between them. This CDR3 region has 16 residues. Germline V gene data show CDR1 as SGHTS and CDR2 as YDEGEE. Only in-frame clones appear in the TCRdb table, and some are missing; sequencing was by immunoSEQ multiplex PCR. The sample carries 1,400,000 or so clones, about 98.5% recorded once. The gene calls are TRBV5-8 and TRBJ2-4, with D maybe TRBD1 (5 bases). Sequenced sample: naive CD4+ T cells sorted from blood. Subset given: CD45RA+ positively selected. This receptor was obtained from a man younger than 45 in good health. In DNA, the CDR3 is TGTGCCAGCAGCGCAGTGTGGGGCGGCCCCAAAAACATTCAGTACTTC. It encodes CASSAVWGGPKNIQYF.